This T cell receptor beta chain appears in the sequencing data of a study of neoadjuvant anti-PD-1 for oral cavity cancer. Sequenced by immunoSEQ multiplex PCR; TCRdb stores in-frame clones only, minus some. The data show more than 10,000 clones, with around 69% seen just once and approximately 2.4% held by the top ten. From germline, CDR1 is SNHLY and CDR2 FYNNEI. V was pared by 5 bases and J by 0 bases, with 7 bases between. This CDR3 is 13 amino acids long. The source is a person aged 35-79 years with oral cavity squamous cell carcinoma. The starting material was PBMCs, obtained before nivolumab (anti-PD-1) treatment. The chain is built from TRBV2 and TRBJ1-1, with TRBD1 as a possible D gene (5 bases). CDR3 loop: CASSQGMNTEAFF. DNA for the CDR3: TGTGCCAGCAGTCAGGGAATGAACACTGAAGCTTTCTTT. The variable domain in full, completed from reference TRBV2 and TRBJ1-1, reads EPEVTQTPSHQVTQMGQEVILRCVPISNHLYFYWYRQILGQKVEFLVSFYNNEISEKSEIFDDQFSVERPDGSNFTLKIRSTKLEDSAMYFCASSQGMNTEAFFGQGTRLTVV.